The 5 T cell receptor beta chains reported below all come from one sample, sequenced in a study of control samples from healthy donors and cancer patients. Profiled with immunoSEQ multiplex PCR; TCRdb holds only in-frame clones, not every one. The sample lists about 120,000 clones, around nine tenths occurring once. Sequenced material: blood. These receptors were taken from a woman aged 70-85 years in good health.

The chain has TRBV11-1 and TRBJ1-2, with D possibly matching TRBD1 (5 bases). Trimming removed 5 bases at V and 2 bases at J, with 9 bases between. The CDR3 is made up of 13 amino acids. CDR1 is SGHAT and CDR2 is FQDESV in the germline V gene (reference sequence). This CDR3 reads CASSPGPNYGYTF. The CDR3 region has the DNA TGTGCCAGCAGCCCGGGGCCGAACTATGGCTACACCTTC.

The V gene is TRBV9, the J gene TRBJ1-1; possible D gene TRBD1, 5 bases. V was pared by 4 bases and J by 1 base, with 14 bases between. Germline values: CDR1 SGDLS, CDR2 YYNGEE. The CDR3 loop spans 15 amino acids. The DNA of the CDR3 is TGTGCCAGCAGCCCGGGACCCTCGGGGAACACTGAAGCTTTCTTT. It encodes CASSPGPSGNTEAFF.

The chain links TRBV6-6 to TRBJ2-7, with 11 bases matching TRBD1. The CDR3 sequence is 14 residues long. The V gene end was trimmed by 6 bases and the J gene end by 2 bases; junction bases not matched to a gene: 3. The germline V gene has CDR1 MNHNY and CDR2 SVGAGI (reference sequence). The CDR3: CASRPGQGAYEQYF. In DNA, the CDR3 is TGTGCCAGCAGGCCGGGACAGGGGGCCTACGAGCAGTACTTC.

CDR3 sequence reads: CASSRDTVLAGELFF. The CDR3 nucleotides are TGTGCCAGCAGCCGAGACACGGTGTTGGCCGGGGAGCTGTTTTTT. This chain links TRBV11-3 with TRBJ2-2; D gene uncertain. The V end lost 5 bases, the J end lost 6 bases, and 16 bases lay between the germline ends. CDR3 length: 15 residues. The V gene's germline CDR1 is SGHNT and CDR2 YENEEA.

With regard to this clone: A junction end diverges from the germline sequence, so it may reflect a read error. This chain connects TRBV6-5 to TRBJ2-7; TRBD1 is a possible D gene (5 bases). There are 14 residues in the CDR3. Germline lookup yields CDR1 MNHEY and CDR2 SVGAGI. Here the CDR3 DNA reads TGTGCCACCAGTTTAACCCCAGGGACCTACGAGCAGTACTTC. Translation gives CATSLTPGTYEQYF.